The 10 T cell receptor beta chains reported below all come from one sample, sequenced in a study of cytomegalovirus exposure and HLA in healthy donors. The primer mix had 60 Vbeta and 13 Jbeta primers. The method was immunoSEQ multiplex PCR; TCRdb's version includes in-frame clones alone and lacks a portion of them. The repertoire consists of some 140,000 clones, with around 79% occurring once and the leading ten covering 6% to 8.5%. The sample comprised PBMCs. Receptor source: a man under 40 in good health and CMV-seropositive.

The chain uses TRBV2 and TRBJ2-6, with TRBD2 as a possible D gene (5 bases). Germline CDR1 SNHLY, CDR2 FYNNEI. Trimming left V 6 bases short and J 9 bases short, with 9 bases between. This CDR3 comprises 12 residues. In DNA, the CDR3 is TGTGCCAGCAGGAGGGATAACAACGTCCTGACTTTC. Translating it yields CASRRDNNVLTF.

This clone was seen more than once but under ten times. The rearrangement links TRBV6-5 to TRBJ2-1, with 8 nucleotides matching TRBD2. The V segment lost 2 bases and the J segment 8 bases; nucleotides outside the gene matches: 2. From germline, CDR1 is MNHEY and CDR2 SVGAGI. The CDR3 contains 13 residues. CDR3 bases: TGTGCCAGCAGTTACGCGGGGGGCGATGAGCAGTTCTTC. Protein product: CASSYAGGDEQFF.

The chain links TRBV20-1 to TRBJ2-3, with D unclear. The CDR3 length is 11 residues. The V end lost 6 bases, the J end lost 10 bases, and 14 bases lay between the germline ends. Germline loops: CDR1 DFQATT, CDR2 SNEGSKA (reference sequence). CDR3 sequence (DNA): TGCAGTGCAGAGGCTAGGAATGCGCAGTATTTT. Its protein product is CSAEARNAQYF.

This clone was detected only once. V gene TRBV27 combines with J gene TRBJ2-5; D might be TRBD2 (5 bases). Germline-derived CDR1 and CDR2 are MNHEY and SMNVEV (reference sequence). CDR3 length: 14 amino acids. V lost 2 bases to trimming and J lost 5 bases, with 12 bases between them. The CDR3 DNA reads as TGTGCCAGCAGTTTAAGTGGACTTTGGGAGACCCAGTACTTC. Encoded protein: CASSLSGLWETQYF.

This clone was seen a few times. The J gene is TRBJ2-7, the V gene TRBV7-2; TRBD1 matches 8 bases. The CDR3 spans 17 residues. V gave up 5 bases and J gave up 2 bases; unmatched junction bases: 14. The germline V gene has CDR1 SGHTA and CDR2 FQGNSA. The CDR3: CASSVTGTGYVPYEQYF. The DNA for the CDR3 is TGTGCCAGCAGCGTCACCGGGACAGGCTACGTCCCCTACGAGCAGTACTTC. The full variable domain, its missing parts supplied by reference TRBV7-2 and TRBJ2-7, is GAGVSQSPSNKVTEKGKDVELRCDPISGHTALYWYRQSLGQGLEFLIYFQGNSAPDKSGLPSDRFSAERTGGSVSTLTIQRTQQEDSAVYLCASSVTGTGYVPYEQYFGPGTRLTVT.

The chain couples TRBV19 to TRBJ1-3; 9 bases match TRBD1. This CDR3 is 15 amino acids long. Looked up from germline, CDR1 is LNHDA and CDR2 is SQIVND (reference sequence). V was clipped by 6 bases and J by 1 base; unmatched bases: 4. This CDR3 reads CASSPTGGSGNTIYF. The DNA of the CDR3 is TGTGCCAGTAGCCCGACAGGGGGATCTGGAAACACCATATATTTT.

The gene calls are TRBV7-6 and TRBJ1-1; a possible D gene is TRBD1 (5 bases). The CDR3 length is 15 residues. Germline CDR1 is SGHVS and CDR2 is FNYEAQ. Trimming cost V 5 bases and J 0 bases, with 13 bases left between them. Written as DNA, the CDR3 is TGTGCCAGCAGCGCGGGGCGCTATATGAACACTGAAGCTTTCTTT. Residues: CASSAGRYMNTEAFF.

The J gene is TRBJ2-3, the V gene TRBV7-2; weak D call: TRBD1 (6 bases). This CDR3 contains 14 residues. Deletions cut 11 bases from V and 4 bases from J, with 19 bases between. The germline gives CDR1 SGHTA, CDR2 FQGNSA. The CDR3 nucleotides are TGTGCCTCCCGAGGGACACTGGTCGCAGATACGCAGTATTTT. Its translation: CASRGTLVADTQYF.

This chain uses TRBV7-9 with TRBJ2-1, with D perhaps TRBD1 (5 bases). Germline V gene lookup returns CDR1 SEHNR and CDR2 FQNEAQ (reference sequence). V was pared by 1 base and J by 10 bases, with 11 bases between. CDR3 length: 13 amino acids. The CDR3 loop reads CASSLVQGSEQFF. The CDR3 DNA reads as TGTGCCAGCAGCTTAGTTCAGGGTAGCGAGCAGTTCTTC.

This sequence joins TRBV5-1 and TRBJ2-2, with 8 positions matching TRBD2. This CDR3 has 16 amino acids. Trimming at V came to 3 bases and at J to 1 base, leaving 5 bases not matched to a gene. Germline-derived CDR1 and CDR2 are SGHRS and YFSETQ. CDR3 amino acids: CASSSERGGNTGELFF. For the CDR3, the DNA is TGCGCCAGCAGCTCAGAACGGGGGGGGAACACCGGGGAGCTGTTTTTT.